This TCR beta chain was obtained from a study of blood T cell repertoires in COVID-19. V lost 7 bases, J lost 3 bases, and 9 bases lay in between. The germline gives CDR1 SQVTM, CDR2 ANQGSEA. The CDR3 runs 12 residues. Libraries were prepared by immunoSEQ multiplex PCR; TCRdb keeps only in-frame clonotypes and omits some of them. The repertoire holds fewer than 250,000 clones, with over 80% as singletons. This chain joins TRBV29-1 and TRBJ1-4, with D possibly being TRBD1 (5 bases). Material for sequencing was PBMCs or T cells enriched from blood (not recorded which). The receptor was isolated from a man in his fifties who had been exposed to COVID-19. CDR3 DNA sequence: TGCAGCGCGACAGCCTCTAATGAAAAACTGTTTTTT. It specifies CSATASNEKLFF.